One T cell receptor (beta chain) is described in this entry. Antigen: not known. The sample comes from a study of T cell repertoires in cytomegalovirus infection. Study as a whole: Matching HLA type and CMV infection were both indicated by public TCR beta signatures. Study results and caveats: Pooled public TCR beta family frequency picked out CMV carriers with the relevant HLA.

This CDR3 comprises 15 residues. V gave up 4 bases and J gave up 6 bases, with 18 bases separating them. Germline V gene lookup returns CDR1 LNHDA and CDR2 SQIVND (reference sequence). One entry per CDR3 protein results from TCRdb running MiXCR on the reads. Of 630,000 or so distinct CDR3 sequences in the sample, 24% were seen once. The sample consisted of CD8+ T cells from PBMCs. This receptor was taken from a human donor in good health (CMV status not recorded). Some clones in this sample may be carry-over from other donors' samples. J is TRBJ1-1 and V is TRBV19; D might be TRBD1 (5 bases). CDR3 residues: CASSRSQDLAAEAFF. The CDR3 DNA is TGTGCCAGTAGTAGATCACAGGATCTTGCCGCTGAAGCTTTCTTT.